A selection of T cell receptor beta chains follows, all from one sample in a study of CD8 T cells in Susac syndrome. TCRdb called the immunoSEQ multiplex PCR reads again in MiXCR, with one record for every CDR3 protein. The table includes some 200,000 distinct CDR3 sequences, about 94% detected once. Sequenced input: CD4+ T cells from PBMCs. These TCRs come from a human donor in good health. CDR3s include the opening cysteine and the closing phenylalanine or tryptophan. A D gene is named only where the DNA matches it firmly. Clone size is stated in some rows and not others, as once, few, many or a class when expanded.

D,V,J,size,DNA,CDR3
TRBD2,TRBV4-3,TRBJ2-1,-,TGCGCCAGCAGCCGCACGACTAGCGGGAGTCTCGGTGAGCAGTTCTTC,CASSRTTSGSLGEQFF
-,TRBV12-3/TRBV12-4,TRBJ2-1,-,TGTGCCAGCAGGGATCAGGTTGAGCAGTTCTTC,CASRDQVEQFF
-,TRBV4-3,TRBJ2-7,-,TGCGCCAGCAGCCAAGGTGGTCGCGCCGGGTACGAGCAGTACTTC,CASSQGGRAGYEQYF
-,TRBV29-1,TRBJ1-1,-,TGCAGCGTTCTGCAGGGGATAATCACTGAAGCTTTCTTT,CSVLQGIITEAFF
TRBD1,TRBV29-1,TRBJ2-7,-,TGCAGCGCCGGGGACAGGGCCATCAACGAGCAGTACTTC,CSAGDRAINEQYF
-,TRBV7-9,TRBJ2-5,-,TGTGCCAGCAGCCAAGCCGCGGGTCAAGAGACCCAGTACTTC,CASSQAAGQETQYF
-,TRBV7-3,TRBJ2-3,-,TGTGCCAGCAGCCCTCTCGGACTAAGCACAGATACGCAGTATTTT,CASSPLGLSTDTQYF
-,TRBV7-6,TRBJ2-5,-,TGTGCCAGCAGCTTTGAGAAGACCCAGTACTTC,CASSFEKTQYF
TRBD1,TRBV9,TRBJ1-2,-,TGTGCCAGCAGCGTAGGGACGTCCGGGACAGGGGTCTATGGCTACACCTTC,CASSVGTSGTGVYGYTF
-,TRBV20-1,TRBJ1-1,-,TGCAGTGCTAGGCCGGGCCTGCCGGTGAACACTGAAGCTTTCTTT,CSARPGLPVNTEAFF
-,TRBV11-2,TRBJ2-5,-,TGTGCCAGCAGCCCTAGGGGGGGACCACAAGAGACCCAGTACTTC,CASSPRGGPQETQYF
-,TRBV29-1,TRBJ2-1,-,TGCAGCGTTAGACTAGTGATCTTTGAGCAGTTCTTC,CSVRLVIFEQFF
TRBD2,TRBV2,TRBJ2-1,-,TGTGCCAGCAGTCTAGCGGAGTACAATGAGCAGTTCTTC,CASSLAEYNEQFF
TRBD1,TRBV24-1,TRBJ2-2,-,TGTGCCACCAGTGTGGGACAGGGTTCCACCGGGGAGCTGTTTTTT,CATSVGQGSTGELFF
TRBD2,TRBV29-1,TRBJ2-1,-,TGCAGCGTTGAGATCGGCGGGAGTGGGTACAATGAGCAGTTCTTC,CSVEIGGSGYNEQFF
-,TRBV2,TRBJ1-2,-,TGTGCCAGCAGTAGACAGTTGACTAACTATGGCTACACCTTC,CASSRQLTNYGYTF
-,TRBV7-9,TRBJ2-3,-,TGTGCCAGCAGCCTCAGGAACCCCACAGATACGCAGTATTTT,CASSLRNPTDTQYF
-,TRBV29-1,TRBJ1-2,-,TGCAGCGTTGGGCAGTCGCTCTATGGCTACACCTTC,CSVGQSLYGYTF
-,TRBV4-3,TRBJ2-1,-,TGCGCCAGCAGCCAAGAAAGAATTTCCAATGAGCAGTTCTTC,CASSQERISNEQFF
-,TRBV3-1,TRBJ2-3,-,TGTGCCAGCCGAGATGGGGATACGCAGTATTTT,CASRDGDTQYF
TRBD2,TRBV5-4,TRBJ2-7,-,TGTGCCAGCAGCTTGGGACTAGCGTTTACCTACGAGCAGTACTTC,CASSLGLAFTYEQYF
TRBD2,TRBV11-3,TRBJ2-1,-,TGTGCCAGCAGCTTTCGACTAGCGGACCACAATGAGCAGTTCTTC,CASSFRLADHNEQFF
TRBD1,TRBV5-1,TRBJ1-5,few,TGCGCCAGCAGCTCTGGACAGGGGGATCAGCCCCAGCATTTT,CASSSGQGDQPQHF
-,TRBV9,TRBJ2-5,few,TGTGCCAGCAGTGTCGAAGAGACCCAGTACTTC,CASSVEETQYF